The rows below give T cell receptor beta chains drawn from one sample of a study of shared clonotypes between healthy human individuals. The method was immunoSEQ multiplex PCR; TCRdb's version includes in-frame clones alone and lacks a portion of them. The data contain around 980,000 clones, 75% to 85% of them singletons. The source material was memory CD4+ T cells from PBMCs. These receptors were taken from a man aged 18 to 30 in good health. Some clones in this sample may be carry-over from other donors' samples. CDR3s include the opening cysteine and the closing phenylalanine or tryptophan. D genes are given only for firm matches. Size is stated for part of the rows, as once, few or many counts, or as a class when the clone is expanded.

NA	TRBV11-3	14	TRBJ1-4	NA	TGTGCCAGCACCCCAAACTTGGATAATGAAAAACTGTTTTTT	CASTPNLDNEKLFF
NA	TRBV5-1	14	TRBJ1-1	NA	TGCGCCAGCAGCCCCGACAGATTCGTCACTGAAGCTTTCTTT	CASSPDRFVTEAFF
NA	TRBV19	14	TRBJ2-7	NA	TGTGCCAGTAGTATCGGGCAGATCTCCTACGAGCAGTACTTC	CASSIGQISYEQYF
NA	TRBV28	13	TRBJ2-5	TRBD1	TGTGCCAGCGGATACGACAGGGGGGAGACCCAGTACTTC	CASGYDRGETQYF
NA	TRBV7-9	16	TRBJ2-6	TRBD1	TGTGCCAGCAGCCACCGACAGGGGGCCGGGGCCAACGTCCTGACTTTC	CASSHRQGAGANVLTF
NA	TRBV5-1	23	TRBJ2-7	TRBD2	TGCGCCAGCAGCTTGAATTCTCCGGTCGCTGCTATTAGCAGGACTAGCATGAGCGGCGAGCAGTACTTC	CASSLNSPVAAISRTSMSGEQYF
NA	TRBV4-2	15	TRBJ2-1	TRBD1	TGTGCCAGCAGCCAGGATTGGACAGGGGACGATGAGCAGTTCTTC	CASSQDWTGDDEQFF
NA	TRBV28	13	TRBJ2-7	NA	TGTGCCAGCAGGGACAGCCAATTTTACGAGCAGTACTTC	CASRDSQFYEQYF
NA	TRBV5-5	15	TRBJ1-5	NA	TGTGCCAGCAGCAAAGACGGAGGCGCCAATCAGCCCCAGCATTTT	CASSKDGGANQPQHF
NA	TRBV5-4	15	TRBJ2-3	TRBD1	TGTGCCAGCAGTCGCGACAGGGGAAGCACAGATACGCAGTATTTT	CASSRDRGSTDTQYF
NA	TRBV6-1	15	TRBJ2-7	TRBD2	TGTGCCAGCACCGAGCGGGCGGGGGTCAGCTACGAGCAGTACTTC	CASTERAGVSYEQYF
NA	TRBV4-3	18	TRBJ2-1	NA	TGCGCCAGCAGCCAAGATCTTGGCCACTGGCGAGCCAGTTTGGAGCAGTTCTTC	CASSQDLGHWRASLEQFF
NA	TRBV2	14	TRBJ2-5	NA	TGTGCCAGCAGCCGCGGGTCCGGCGAGGAGACCCAGTACTTC	CASSRGSGEETQYF
NA	TRBV10-3	14	TRBJ2-1	TRBD2	TGTGCCATCAGTGAACGGGAGGATCGGGATGAGCAGTTCTTC	CAISEREDRDEQFF
once	TRBV6-5	14	TRBJ2-7	TRBD1	TGTGCCATCAAAGGGGGACAGGGGTTGTACGAGCAGTACTTC	CAIKGGQGLYEQYF
NA	TRBV9	15	TRBJ1-2	NA	TGTGCCAGCAGCGTAGGAGTGACAGCTAACTATGGCTACACCTTC	CASSVGVTANYGYTF
NA	TRBV6-6	15	TRBJ1-1	NA	TGTGCCAGCACCCATGAAGGGGGGGCTCAGTCTGAAGCTTTCTTT	CASTHEGGAQSEAFF
NA	TRBV29-1	14	TRBJ1-3	TRBD1	TGCAGCGTCGCCAAAGGACAGGGAGGCTCCACCATATATTTT	CSVAKGQGGSTIYF
NA	TRBV2	14	TRBJ2-7	NA	TGTGCCAGCAGTGGGACAGCGCCTAGCTACGAGCAGTACTTC	CASSGTAPSYEQYF
NA	TRBV6-9	14	TRBJ2-7	NA	TGTGCCAGCAGCCAAGGACGAGACCTACGGGAGCAGTACTTC	CASSQGRDLREQYF
once	TRBV7-2	13	TRBJ2-7	NA	TGTGCCAGCAGCCCACGGTGGGCCTACGAGCAGTACTTC	CASSPRWAYEQYF
NA	TRBV4-1	16	TRBJ1-1	NA	TGCGCCAGCAGCCAGTTTTCCTGGACCCTGAACACTGAAGCTTTCTTT	CASSQFSWTLNTEAFF
NA	TRBV11-1	13	TRBJ2-3	NA	TGTGCCAGCAGCTTAGTAAGGGGAGATACGCAGTATTTT	CASSLVRGDTQYF
few	TRBV4-1	15	TRBJ2-1	NA	TGCGCCAGCAGCCAGGGGGACACTTCCTACAATGAGCAGTTCTTC	CASSQGDTSYNEQFF
once	TRBV6-6	16	TRBJ1-2	NA	TGTGCCAGCAGTCCCAGGCCGGGCCGAGCTAACTATGGCTACACCTTC	CASSPRPGRANYGYTF
NA	TRBV21-1	17	TRBJ1-1	NA	TGTGCCAGCAGCAACGAGGCCCACTTTCGAGTCGTCACTGAAGCTTTCTTT	CASSNEAHFRVVTEAFF
NA	TRBV6-6	14	TRBJ1-1	TRBD1	TGTGCCAGCAGACCGCGACAGGGGAGAACTGAAGCTTTCTTT	CASRPRQGRTEAFF
NA	TRBV5-6	11	TRBJ1-2	NA	TGTGCCAGCAGCCGCAACTATGGCTACACCTTC	CASSRNYGYTF